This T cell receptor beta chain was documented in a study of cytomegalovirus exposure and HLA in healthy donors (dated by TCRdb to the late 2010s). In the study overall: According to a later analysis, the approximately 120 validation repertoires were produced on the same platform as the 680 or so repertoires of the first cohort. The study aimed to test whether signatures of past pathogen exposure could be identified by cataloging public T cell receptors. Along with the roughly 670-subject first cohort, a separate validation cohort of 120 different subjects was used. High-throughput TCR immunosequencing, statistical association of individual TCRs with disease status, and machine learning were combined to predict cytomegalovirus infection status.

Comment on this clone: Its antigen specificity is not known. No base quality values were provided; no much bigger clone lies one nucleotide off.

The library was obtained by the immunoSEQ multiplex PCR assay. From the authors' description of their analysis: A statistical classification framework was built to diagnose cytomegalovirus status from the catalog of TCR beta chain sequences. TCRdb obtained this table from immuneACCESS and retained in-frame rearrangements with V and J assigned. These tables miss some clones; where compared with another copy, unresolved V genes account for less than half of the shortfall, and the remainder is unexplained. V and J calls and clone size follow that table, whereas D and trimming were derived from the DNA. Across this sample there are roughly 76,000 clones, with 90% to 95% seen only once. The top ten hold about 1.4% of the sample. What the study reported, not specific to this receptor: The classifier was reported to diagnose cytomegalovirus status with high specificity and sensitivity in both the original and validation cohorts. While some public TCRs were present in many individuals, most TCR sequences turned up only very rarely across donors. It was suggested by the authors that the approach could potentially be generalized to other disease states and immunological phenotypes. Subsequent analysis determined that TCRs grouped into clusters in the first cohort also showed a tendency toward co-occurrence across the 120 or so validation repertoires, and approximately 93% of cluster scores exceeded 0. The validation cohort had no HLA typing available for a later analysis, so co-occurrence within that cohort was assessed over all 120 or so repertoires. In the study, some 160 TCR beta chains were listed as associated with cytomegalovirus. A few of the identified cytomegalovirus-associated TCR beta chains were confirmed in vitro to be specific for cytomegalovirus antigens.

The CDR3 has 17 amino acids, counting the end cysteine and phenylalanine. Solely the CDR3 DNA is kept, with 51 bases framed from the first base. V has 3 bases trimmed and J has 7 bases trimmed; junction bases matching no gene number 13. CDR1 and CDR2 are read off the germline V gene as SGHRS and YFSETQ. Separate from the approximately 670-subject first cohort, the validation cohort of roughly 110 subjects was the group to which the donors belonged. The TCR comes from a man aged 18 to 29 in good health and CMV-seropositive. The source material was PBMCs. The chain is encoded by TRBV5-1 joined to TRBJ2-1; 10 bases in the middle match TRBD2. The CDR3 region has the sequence CASSSTLAGVKGNEQFF. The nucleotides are TGCGCCAGCAGCTCCACCCTAGCGGGAGTAAAGGGAAATGAGCAGTTCTTC. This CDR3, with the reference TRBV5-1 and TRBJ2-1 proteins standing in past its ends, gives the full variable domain KAGVTQTPRYLIKTRGQQVTLSCSPISGHRSVSWYQQTPGQGLQFLFEYFSETQRNKGNFPGRFSGRQFSNSRSEMNVSTLELGDSALYLCASSSTLAGVKGNEQFFGPGTRLTVL.